The 4 T cell receptor beta chains presented below share a single source sample, sequenced in a study of Ad26.COV2.S vaccination and SARS-CoV-2 variants. Clones were read by immunoSEQ multiplex PCR, and TCRdb kept only the in-frame ones, dropping some. Of roughly 180,000 clones listed, around 85% are singletons. Sequences were derived from peripheral blood, sampled after recovery from COVID-19. Every receptor here comes from a human donor who had recovered from COVID-19.

This chain joins TRBV10-3 and TRBJ2-3; TRBD1 matches 7 bases. The trim removed 2 bases at V and 2 bases at J, leaving 7 bases unmatched. This CDR3 spans 16 amino acids. CDR1 is ENHRY and CDR2 is SYGVKD in the germline V gene. DNA for the CDR3: TGTGCCATCAGTGAGCTCGGGACAGTATTCACAGATACGCAGTATTTT. This encodes CAISELGTVFTDTQYF.

This clone was counted a few times. V is TRBV28 and J is TRBJ2-1; D is tentatively TRBD1 or TRBD2 (5 bases each). Looked up from germline, CDR1 is MDHEN and CDR2 is SYDVKM. V shed 6 bases and J shed 12 bases, with 21 bases lying between them. The CDR3 loop spans 14 amino acids. CDR3: CASSAWDQRLRQFF. The CDR3 DNA sequence: TGTGCCAGCAGCGCTTGGGACCAACGATTGAGGCAGTTCTTC.

The J gene is TRBJ2-7, the V gene TRBV4-1, with 11 bases matching TRBD2. Germline CDR1 and CDR2: MGHRA and YSYEKL. This CDR3 comprises 18 residues. The J segment lost 6 bases and the V segment lost 1 base, leaving 14 bases of the junction unmatched. The CDR3 nucleotides read TGCGCCAGCAGCCAAGGGGTAGCGGGGGGGCCCCTTTCTCGCGAGCAGTACTTC. Translating it yields CASSQGVAGGPLSREQYF.

The chain carries TRBV5-1 and TRBJ2-5; 7 bases fit TRBD2. The CDR3 has 14 amino acids. CDR1 is SGHRS and CDR2 is YFSETQ in the germline V gene. J was trimmed by 3 bases and V by 4 bases; bases with no gene match: 6. The CDR3 coding sequence is TGCGCCAGCAGCCCGGGAGGTGGGGAAGAGACCCAGTACTTC. Translation: CASSPGGGEETQYF.